The entry that follows covers one T cell receptor beta chain sequence. This sample is drawn from a study of control samples from healthy donors and cancer patients. Sequenced by immunoSEQ multiplex PCR; TCRdb stores in-frame clones only, minus some. Of 90,000 to 110,000 clones listed, about four fifths are singletons. Trimming left V 5 bases short and J 0 bases short, with 14 bases between. CDR1 and CDR2 from the germline V gene are MNHNY and SVGAGI (reference sequence). There are 17 residues in the CDR3. The specimen sequenced was blood. This chain uses TRBV6-6 with TRBJ2-6; TRBD1 might be the D (6 bases). The receptor was derived from a woman aged 45 to 65 in good health. CDR3 nucleotides: TGTGCCAGCAGTCCACAGGGATCTCCCTCTGGGGCCAACGTCCTGACTTTC. Translating gives CASSPQGSPSGANVLTF.